The clone carrying this TCR beta chain was counted once. Its antigen is still unknown. Using immunoSEQ multiplex PCR, the repertoire was profiled, and TCRdb retains in-frame clones only, with some absent. Here the sample spans some 800,000 clones, 85% to 95% being singletons. This sample is drawn from a study of shared clonotypes between healthy human individuals. Study-wide results and limits: The study generally estimated greater richness for naive than memory subsets.

CD45RO-negative, CCR7-positively selected cells formed the naive CD8 fraction, excluding terminally differentiated effector memory CD45RA+ cells. V was pared by 5 bases and J by 8 bases, with 13 bases between. Per the germline V gene, CDR1 is MGHRA and CDR2 is YSYEKL. The CDR3 is 13 residues long. Sequencing was performed on naive CD8+ T cells sorted from blood. The sequence derives from a man younger than 45 in good health. V usage is TRBV4-1 and J usage is TRBJ1-5; D unresolved. The chain's CDR3 is CASSLLPLEPQHF. Here the CDR3 DNA reads TGCGCCAGCAGCTTACTCCCACTGGAGCCCCAGCATTTT.